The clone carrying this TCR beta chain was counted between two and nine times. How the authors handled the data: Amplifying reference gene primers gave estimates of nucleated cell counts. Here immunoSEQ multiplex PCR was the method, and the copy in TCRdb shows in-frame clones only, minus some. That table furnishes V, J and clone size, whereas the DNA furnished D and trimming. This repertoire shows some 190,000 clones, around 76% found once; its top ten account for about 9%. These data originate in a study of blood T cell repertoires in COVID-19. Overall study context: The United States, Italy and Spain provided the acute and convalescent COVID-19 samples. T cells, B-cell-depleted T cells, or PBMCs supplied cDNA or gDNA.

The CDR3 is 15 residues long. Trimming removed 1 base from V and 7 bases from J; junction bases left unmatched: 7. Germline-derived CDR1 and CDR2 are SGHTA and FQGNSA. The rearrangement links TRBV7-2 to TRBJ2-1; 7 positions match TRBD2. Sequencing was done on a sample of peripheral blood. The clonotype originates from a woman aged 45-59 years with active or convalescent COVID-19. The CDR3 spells CASSLGGGIGNEQFF. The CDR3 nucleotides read TGTGCCAGCAGCTTAGGGGGAGGGATCGGGAATGAGCAGTTCTTC.